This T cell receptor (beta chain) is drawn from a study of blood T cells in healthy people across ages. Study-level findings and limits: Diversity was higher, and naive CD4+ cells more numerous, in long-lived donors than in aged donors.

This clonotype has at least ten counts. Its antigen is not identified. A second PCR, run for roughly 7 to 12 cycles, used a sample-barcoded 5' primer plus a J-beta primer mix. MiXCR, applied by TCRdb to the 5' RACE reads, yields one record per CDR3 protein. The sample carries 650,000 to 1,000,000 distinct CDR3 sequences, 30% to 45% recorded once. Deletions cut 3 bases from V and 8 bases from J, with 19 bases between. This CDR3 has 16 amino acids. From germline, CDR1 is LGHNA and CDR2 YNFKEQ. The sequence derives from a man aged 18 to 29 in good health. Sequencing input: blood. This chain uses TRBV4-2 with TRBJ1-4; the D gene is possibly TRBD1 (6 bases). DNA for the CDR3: TGTGCCAGCAGCCAGGGAAACACAGGGTATAACGAAAAACTGTTTTTT. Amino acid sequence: CASSQGNTGYNEKLFF.